The 23 T cell receptor beta chains listed next were all sequenced from one sample in a study of vaccination effects on CD4 cells after COVID-19 (dated by TCRdb to the early 2020s). Libraries were made using the immunoSEQ multiplex PCR assay. TCRdb holds this immuneACCESS table with in-frame rearrangements only. Some clones are missing; in checked studies, unresolved V genes explain under half, and the rest has no known cause. The sample table records 60,000 to 70,000 clones; roughly 81% of these occur just once. Clones ranked in the top ten supply more than 2% of the sample. The antigens of these receptors remain unknown. To identify antigen-specific CD4+ T cell clonotypes by their expansion, the ViraFEST assay first stimulated PBMC with viral peptide pools and then applied TCR sequencing. After less than eleven days of culture, CD4+ T cells were isolated with the EasySep CD4+ T cell isolation kit.

The sample in question was CD4+ T cells from PBMCs cultured with HCoV-229E spike peptides, obtained before COVID-19 vaccination. The cell subset or site label on this specimen signifies: HCoV-229E spike overlapping peptide pool stimulation. Receptor source: a human donor who received a COVID-19 vaccine.

The V call is TRBV11-2, the J call TRBJ1-5; D remains unclear. This CDR3 spans 15 amino acids. Per germline, CDR1 SGHAT and CDR2 FQNNGV. V lost 3 bases and J 3 bases, leaving 12 bases between the germline ends. The CDR3 DNA reads as TGTGCCAGCAGCTTTGGACCGGAAGTCAATCAGCCCCAGCATTTT. Its translation: CASSFGPEVNQPQHF.

The chain has TRBV28 and TRBJ2-7, with D possibly being TRBD1 (6 bases). CDR1 is MDHEN and CDR2 is SYDVKM in the germline V gene. V was cut by 6 bases and J by 3 bases, with 15 bases left in between. The CDR3 contains 14 residues. CDR3: CASRTTGKYYEQYV. The CDR3 bases are TGTGCCAGCAGAACTACAGGGAAATACTACGAGCAGTACGTC.

The rearrangement links TRBV9 to TRBJ1-1; 8 bases line up with TRBD1. V lost 4 bases, J lost 4 bases, and 9 bases stayed unmatched. The CDR3 runs 15 residues. The germline gives CDR1 SGDLS, CDR2 YYNGEE. The CDR3 is CASSPQGAGVTEAFF. The CDR3 DNA reads as TGTGCCAGCAGCCCCCAGGGGGCTGGGGTCACTGAAGCTTTCTTT.

The genes are TRBV3-1 (or the pseudogene TRBV3-2) and TRBJ2-1; TRBD1 agrees at 7 bases. Germline CDR1 and CDR2: LGHDT and YNNKEL (reference sequence). With V trimmed by 3 bases and J by 5 bases, 4 bases remained unmatched. The CDR3 has 14 residues. CDR3 in amino acids: CASSQRQGHNEQFF. The DNA for the CDR3 is TGTGCCAGCAGCCAGCGACAGGGCCACAATGAGCAGTTCTTC.

This clone was picked up a small number of times. This chain links TRBV5-1 with TRBJ2-2; D unresolved. Germline V lookup: CDR1 SGHRS, CDR2 YFSETQ. CDR3 size: 14 residues. Trimming stripped 2 bases from V and 1 base from J, with 6 bases between. CDR3 sequence: CASSFTLNTGELFF. The DNA of the CDR3 is TGCGCCAGCAGCTTCACGTTGAACACCGGGGAGCTGTTTTTT. The full variable domain, with the rest looked up from reference TRBV5-1 and TRBJ2-2, is KAGVTQTPRYLIKTRGQQVTLSCSPISGHRSVSWYQQTPGQGLQFLFEYFSETQRNKGNFPGRFSGRQFSNSRSEMNVSTLELGDSALYLCASSFTLNTGELFFGEGSRLTVL.

This sequence joins TRBV6-9 and TRBJ2-7, with 9 positions matching TRBD1. This CDR3 is 15 amino acids long. CDR1 and CDR2 (germline): MNHGY, SVAAGI. With 6 bases clipped from V and 4 bases from J, the junction kept 10 bases outside the gene matches. CDR3 DNA sequence: TGTGCCAGCAGCCTTGGGACAGGGAAAAGGTACGAGCAGTACGTC. It encodes CASSLGTGKRYEQYV.

The chain combines TRBV3-1 (or the pseudogene TRBV3-2) with TRBJ1-2; D remains unclear. CDR1 LGHDT and CDR2 YNNKEL come from the germline V gene (reference sequence). Trimming removed 1 base from V and 1 base from J, with 10 bases in between. There are 15 residues in the CDR3. Written as DNA, the CDR3 is TGTGCCAGCAGCCAAGCCGGGGTACTTAACTATGGCTACACCTTC. The encoded protein is CASSQAGVLNYGYTF.

The chain recombines TRBV10-3 with TRBJ2-3; TRBD2 agrees at 9 bases. Per germline, CDR1 ENHRY and CDR2 SYGVKD. Germline trimming cut 3 bases from V and 0 bases from J; bases unmatched to any gene: 1. This CDR3 is 15 amino acids long. The CDR3 spells CAISDLAGSTDTQYF. The CDR3 DNA sequence: TGTGCCATCAGTGATCTAGCGGGGAGCACAGATACGCAGTATTTT.

The chain employs TRBV7-6 and TRBJ1-1; TRBD1 is a possible D gene (5 bases). This CDR3 spans 16 amino acids. Between the trimmed V and J ends, which lost 1 base and 5 bases, there was a span of 17 bases. Germline CDR1 reads SGHVS; CDR2 reads FNYEAQ. CDR3 bases: TGTGCCAGCAGCTTAGTATTGTCGGGGGTTTGGACTGAAGCTTTCTTT. Translation gives CASSLVLSGVWTEAFF.

This sequence joins TRBV2 and TRBJ1-2; TRBD1 matches 11 bases. Germline CDR1 reads SNHLY; CDR2 reads FYNNEI. Trimming took 7 bases from V and 5 from J; bases not matched to a gene: 9. The CDR3 is made up of 15 amino acids. The CDR3 protein is CASTQGQGGIYGYTF. CDR3 sequence (DNA): TGTGCCAGCACTCAGGGACAGGGGGGGATTTATGGCTACACCTTC.

This sequence joins TRBV3-1 (or the pseudogene TRBV3-2) and TRBJ1-1, with D unresolved. V was cut by 1 base and J by 1 base, with 7 bases left in between. The CDR3 length is 14 residues. CDR1 is LGHDT and CDR2 is YNNKEL in the germline V gene (reference sequence). The CDR3 nucleotides read TGTGCCAGCAGCCAAGTCGCGGGGAACACTGAAGCTTTCTTT. Amino acids: CASSQVAGNTEAFF.

This sequence joins TRBV9 and TRBJ2-1, with TRBD1 as a possible D gene (5 bases). The CDR3 consists of 17 residues. Per the germline V gene, CDR1 is SGDLS and CDR2 is YYNGEE. Trimming cost V 0 bases and J 9 bases, with 22 bases left between them. CDR3 coding DNA: TGTGCCAGCAGCGTAGGCGCGACAGCCTCCCAAGGCGGTGAGCAGTTCTTC. Its protein is CASSVGATASQGGEQFF.

V is TRBV11-2 and J is TRBJ1-3, with D possibly TRBD1 on 6 matching bases. The CDR3 is 15 amino acids. Germline V gene data show CDR1 as SGHAT and CDR2 as FQNNGV. Trimming took off 5 bases at V and 1 base at J, with 12 bases between the two ends. The CDR3 coding sequence is TGTGCCAGCAGCGACAAGGGGGGGTCTGGAAACACCATATATTTT. It specifies CASSDKGGSGNTIYF.

This chain connects TRBV5-6 to TRBJ1-6; D gene uncertain. CDR1 is SGHDT, CDR2 YYEEEE, per germline. This CDR3 is 16 amino acids long. V was clipped by 3 bases and J by 0 bases, with 10 bases between them. The CDR3 protein is CASSWKGSSYNSPLHF. CDR3 coding DNA: TGTGCCAGCAGCTGGAAAGGGAGCTCCTATAATTCACCCCTCCACTTT.

V gene TRBV11-1 combines with J gene TRBJ2-3; D unresolved. The ends were cut back, 1 base at V and 1 base at J, with 6 bases in the middle. The CDR3 length is 14 residues. Germline CDR1 reads SGHAT; CDR2 reads FQDESV (reference sequence). In nucleotides, the CDR3 is TGTGCCAGCAGCTTAGTTGGAGGCACAGATACGCAGTATTTT. Translation gives CASSLVGGTDTQYF.

The chain uses TRBV4-1 and TRBJ1-2, with D hard to call. V shed 0 bases and J shed 7 bases, with 12 bases lying between them. From germline, CDR1 is MGHRA and CDR2 YSYEKL. This CDR3 has 14 amino acids. This chain's CDR3 is CASSQDLMGVGYTF. The CDR3 nucleotides read TGCGCCAGCAGCCAAGATTTAATGGGCGTTGGCTACACCTTC.

The CDR3 loop reads CASSLGPATNSPLHF. CDR3 DNA: TGTGCCAGCAGCTTAGGGCCAGCAACCAATTCACCCCTCCACTTT. V is TRBV7-2 and J is TRBJ1-6, with no clear D. This CDR3 is 15 amino acids long. CDR1 is SGHTA and CDR2 is FQGNSA in the germline V gene. V shed 1 base and J shed 7 bases, with 11 bases lying between them.

This clone was seen only once. At the DNA level, this CDR3 is encoded by other sequences in the same sample as well. This chain connects TRBV24-1 to TRBJ2-1; either TRBD1 or TRBD2 may fit D (5 bases each). Trimming took off 1 base at V and 0 bases at J, with 6 bases between the two ends. The CDR3 sequence is 15 residues long. Germline CDR1 KGHDR, CDR2 SFDVKD. The DNA of the CDR3 is TGTGCCACCAGTGATTTTGGGGGCTCCTACAATGAGCAGTTCTTC. Translation gives CATSDFGGSYNEQFF.

In its sample, this clone was seen once. This chain uses TRBV14 with TRBJ2-7, with 9 bases matching TRBD2. The length of the CDR3 is 15 residues. The V and J ends lost 1 base and 4 bases, in that order; junction bases with no gene match: 5. Germline V gene lookup returns CDR1 SGHDN and CDR2 FVKESK. DNA for the CDR3: TGTGCCAGCAGCCAAGCTAGCGGGGCCTTGTACGAGCAGTACGTC. Its protein is CASSQASGALYEQYV.

J is TRBJ2-1 and V is TRBV2, with 9 bases aligning to TRBD1. Looked up from germline, CDR1 is SNHLY and CDR2 is FYNNEI. Losses at the gene ends were 3 bases for V and 6 bases for J; bases not matched to a gene: 3. This CDR3 has 14 amino acids. CDR3 sequence (DNA): TGTGCCAGCAGTGACAGGACAGGGGCCAATGAGCAGTTCTTC. This encodes CASSDRTGANEQFF.

This chain connects TRBV3-1 (or the pseudogene TRBV3-2) to TRBJ2-3, with a possible D match to TRBD2 (6 bases). CDR1 and CDR2 from the germline V gene are LGHDT and YNNKEL (reference sequence). The CDR3 is made up of 16 amino acids. Trimming pared 0 bases from V and 3 bases from J, leaving 13 bases between. The CDR3 is CASSQEPRGTTDTQYF. For the CDR3, the DNA is TGTGCCAGCAGCCAAGAGCCGCGGGGTACGACAGATACGCAGTATTTT.

The gene calls are TRBV9 and TRBJ2-3; 8 bases map to TRBD2. Germline CDR1 and CDR2: SGDLS and YYNGEE. The CDR3 extends over 15 amino acids. Unmatched junction bases numbered 13, after V lost 4 bases and J lost 9 bases. DNA of the CDR3: TGTGCCAGCAGCCTGTCCGACCGGGAGGGCGTAACGCAGTATTTT. Protein product: CASSLSDREGVTQYF.

V and J are TRBV2 and TRBJ2-4; D perhaps matches TRBD2 (7 bases). Germline V gene lookup returns CDR1 SNHLY and CDR2 FYNNEI. The CDR3 runs to 12 residues. Trimming shortened V by 7 bases and J by 10 bases, and 14 bases separated the two germline ends. CDR3 nucleotide sequence: TGTGCCAGCACCACGAGGGGGGGGATTCAGTACTTC. Its protein product is CASTTRGGIQYF.